This T cell receptor (beta chain) was captured by sequencing in a study of blood T cell repertoires in COVID-19 (dated by TCRdb to 2020 to 2022). A note on the overall study: Samples from collaborators originated in the United States, Italy and Spain and spanned both the acute and convalescent phases of COVID-19. The material from the prospective study consisted of cDNA or gDNA derived from T cells, B-cell-depleted T cells, or PBMCs. A freely available public database, intended as a resource for researchers studying the immune response to SARS-CoV-2, is where the repertoires were released. A de-identified subject ID, COVID-19 status, age in years and sex were almost always included in the sample metadata. The dataset comprised deeply sampled blood TCRbeta repertoires from subjects exposed to, actively infected with, or recovered from COVID-19. Where available, HLA class I and class II types were taken from metadata supplied by the sample provider and were not determined by assay-based typing. The samples were drawn from the first 160 participants of the ongoing ImmuneRACE study and from some 1,300 subjects provided by 6 global collaborators. Broader findings and caveats from the paper: How much clinical and demographic metadata was included differed by source and by participant, and the metadata was provided uncurated.

TCRbeta CDR3 regions were amplified from genomic DNA using the immunoSEQ Assay, a bias-controlled multiplex PCR. The authors processed their data as follows. The number of nucleated cells in each sample was estimated from the amplification of reference gene primers within the assay. To quantify the absolute abundance of each unique TCRbeta CDR3 rearrangement, sequence reads were collapsed and filtered. Productive Simpson clonality was computed per sample as the square root of Simpson's diversity index over productive rearrangements. The table comes from immuneACCESS by way of TCRdb, which keeps in-frame sequences with V and J called. Part of the clones is missing from these tables; in studies checked, under half for an unresolved V gene and the rest for unknown reasons. D and trimming come from the DNA, and the V and J calls and clone size come from that table. This sample lists some 360,000 clones; around 87% were detected once. About 2.3% of the sample goes to the ten largest clones.

At one collaborating source in Seattle, patients were enrolled during active infection and were followed longitudinally through the course of disease. Whole blood was collected in K2EDTA tubes by collaborating institutions according to the institutions' own protocols. For TCRbeta analysis, collaborators shipped samples as frozen whole blood, isolated PBMCs, or DNA extracted from either of those sample types. V is trimmed back by 4 bases and J by 3 bases, and the junction contains 7 bases that no gene match accounts for. CDR3 length: 16 amino acids, cysteine to phenylalanine. CDR3 DNA only is kept here, 48 bases in frame from base 1. CDR1 and CDR2 were assigned from the germline V gene as SGHDN and FVKESK. On this clone itself: There is no known antigen for this receptor. The input lacks base qualities; no much larger clone sits a single base away.

Sequencing was carried out using peripheral blood. Recombination connected TRBV14 to TRBJ2-1, with 9 bases in between that match TRBD2. The TCR sequence derives from a woman in her fifties or sixties with COVID-19, enrolled during active disease. The nucleotide sequence is TGTGCCAGCAGCCCGACGCGGGGGGGCGTCTACAATGAGCAGTTCTTC. This is translated as CASSPTRGGVYNEQFF. Reference TRBV14 and TRBJ2-1 proteins supply the regions before and after the CDR3; the full variable domain is: EAGVTQFPSHSVIEKGQTVTLRCDPISGHDNLYWYRRVMGKEIKFLLHFVKESKQDESGMPNNRFLAERTGGTYSTLKVQPAELEDSGVYFCASSPTRGGVYNEQFFGPGTRLTVL.